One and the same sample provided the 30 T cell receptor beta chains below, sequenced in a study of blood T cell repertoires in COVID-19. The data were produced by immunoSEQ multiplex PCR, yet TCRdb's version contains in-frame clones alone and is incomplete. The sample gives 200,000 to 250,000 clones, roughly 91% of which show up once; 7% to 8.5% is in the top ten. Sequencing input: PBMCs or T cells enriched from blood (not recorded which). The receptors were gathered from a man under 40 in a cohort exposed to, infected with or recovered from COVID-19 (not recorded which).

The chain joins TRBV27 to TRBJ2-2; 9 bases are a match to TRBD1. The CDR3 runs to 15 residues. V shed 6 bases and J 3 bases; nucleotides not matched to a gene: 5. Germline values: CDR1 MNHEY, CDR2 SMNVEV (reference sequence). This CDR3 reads CASSPWTGDTGELFF. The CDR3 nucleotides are TGTGCCAGCAGCCCTTGGACAGGGGACACCGGGGAGCTGTTTTTT.

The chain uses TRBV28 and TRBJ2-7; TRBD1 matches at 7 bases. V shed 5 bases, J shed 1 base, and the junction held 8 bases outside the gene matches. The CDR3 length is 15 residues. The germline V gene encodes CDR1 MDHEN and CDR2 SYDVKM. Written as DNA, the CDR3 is TGTGCCAGCAGTCAACGACAGGGTTTGTCCTACGAGCAGTACTTC. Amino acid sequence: CASSQRQGLSYEQYF.

CDR3 loop: CASSLIRGTGSHTYEQYF. The CDR3 coding sequence is TGTGCCAGCAGCTTAATAAGAGGGACAGGGTCTCACACCTACGAGCAGTACTTC. This chain uses TRBV13 with TRBJ2-7; TRBD1 aligns across 9 bases. Trimming at V came to 2 bases and at J to 2 bases, leaving 13 bases not matched to a gene. Germline V CDR1 and CDR2: PRHDT, FYEKMQ (reference sequence). There are 18 residues in the CDR3.

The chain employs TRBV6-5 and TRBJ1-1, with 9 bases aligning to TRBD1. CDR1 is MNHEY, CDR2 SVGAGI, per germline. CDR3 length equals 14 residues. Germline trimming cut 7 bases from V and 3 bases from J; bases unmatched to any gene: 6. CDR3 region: CASTPTGGDTEAFF. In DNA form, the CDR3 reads TGTGCCAGCACTCCGACAGGGGGTGACACTGAAGCTTTCTTT.

The CDR3 region is CASSPLRTSGLSSSYEQYF. The DNA for the CDR3 is TGTGCCAGCAGTCCCCTCCGTACTAGCGGGCTCTCAAGCTCCTACGAGCAGTACTTC. The V gene is TRBV27, the J gene TRBJ2-7; 9 bases are shared with TRBD2. V lost 5 bases to trimming and J lost 0 bases; unmatched junction nucleotides: 17. The CDR3 covers 19 residues. Germline V gene lookup returns CDR1 MNHEY and CDR2 SMNVEV (reference sequence).

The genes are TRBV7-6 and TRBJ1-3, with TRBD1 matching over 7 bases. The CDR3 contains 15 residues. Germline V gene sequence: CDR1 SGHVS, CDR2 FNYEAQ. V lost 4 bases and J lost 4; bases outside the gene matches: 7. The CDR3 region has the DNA TGTGCCAGCAGCTCGGGACAGCCAGGAGGAAACACCATATATTTT. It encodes CASSSGQPGGNTIYF.

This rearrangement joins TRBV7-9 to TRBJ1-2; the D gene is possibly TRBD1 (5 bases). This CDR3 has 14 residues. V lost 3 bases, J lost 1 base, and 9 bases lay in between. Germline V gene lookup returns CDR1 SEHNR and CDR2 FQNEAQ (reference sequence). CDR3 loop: CASSFPTDNYGYTF. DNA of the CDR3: TGTGCCAGCAGCTTCCCGACAGATAACTATGGCTACACCTTC.

CDR3 DNA sequence: TGTGCCAGCAGCGTCGACAGGGGAGTAGGCAATCAGCCCCAGCATTTT. This gives the protein CASSVDRGVGNQPQHF. The chain uses TRBV7-8 and TRBJ1-5, with TRBD1 identical over 8 bases. This CDR3 spans 16 amino acids. Germline-derived CDR1 and CDR2 are SGHVS and FQNEAQ. Trimming cost V 5 bases and J 2 bases; bases outside gene matches: 8.

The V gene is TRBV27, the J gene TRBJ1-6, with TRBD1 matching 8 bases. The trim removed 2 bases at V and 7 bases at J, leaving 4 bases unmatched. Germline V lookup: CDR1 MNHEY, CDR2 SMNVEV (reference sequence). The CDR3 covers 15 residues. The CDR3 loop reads CASSLRDRPNSPLHF. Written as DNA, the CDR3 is TGTGCCAGCAGTTTAAGGGACAGGCCCAATTCACCCCTCCACTTT.

This CDR3 is CASSFSYGYTF. The CDR3 DNA is TGTGCCAGCAGCTTCAGCTATGGCTACACCTTC. The V gene is TRBV5-6, the J gene TRBJ1-2; D not resolved. Trimming stripped 2 bases from V and 4 bases from J, with 3 bases between. This CDR3 is 11 amino acids long. The germline CDR1 and CDR2 sequences are SGHDT and YYEEEE.

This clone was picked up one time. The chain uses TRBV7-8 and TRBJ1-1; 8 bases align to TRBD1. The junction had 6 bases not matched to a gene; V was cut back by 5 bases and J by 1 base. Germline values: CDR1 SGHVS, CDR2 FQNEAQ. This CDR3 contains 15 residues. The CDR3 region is CASSRGQGRNTEAFF. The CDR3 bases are TGTGCCAGCAGCCGAGGACAGGGAAGGAACACTGAAGCTTTCTTT.

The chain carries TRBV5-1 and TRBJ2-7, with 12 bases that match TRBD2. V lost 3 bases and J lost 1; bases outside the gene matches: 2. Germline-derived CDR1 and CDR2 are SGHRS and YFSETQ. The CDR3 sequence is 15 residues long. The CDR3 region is CASSSLAGGSYEQYF. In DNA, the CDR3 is TGCGCCAGCAGCTCTCTAGCGGGAGGGTCCTACGAGCAGTACTTC.

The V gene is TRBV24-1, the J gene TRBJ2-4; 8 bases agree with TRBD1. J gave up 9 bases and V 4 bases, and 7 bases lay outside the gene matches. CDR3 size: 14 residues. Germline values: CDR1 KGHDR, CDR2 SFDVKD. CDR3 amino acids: CATSDQGAAPIQYF. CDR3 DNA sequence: TGTGCCACCAGTGACCAGGGGGCCGCCCCCATTCAGTACTTC.

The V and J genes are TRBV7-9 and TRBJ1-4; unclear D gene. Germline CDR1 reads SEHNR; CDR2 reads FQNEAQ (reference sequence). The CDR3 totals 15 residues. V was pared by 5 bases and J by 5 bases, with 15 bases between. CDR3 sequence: CASSPPSGGNEKLFF. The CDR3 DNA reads TGTGCCAGCAGCCCACCGAGTGGCGGGAATGAAAAACTGTTTTTT.

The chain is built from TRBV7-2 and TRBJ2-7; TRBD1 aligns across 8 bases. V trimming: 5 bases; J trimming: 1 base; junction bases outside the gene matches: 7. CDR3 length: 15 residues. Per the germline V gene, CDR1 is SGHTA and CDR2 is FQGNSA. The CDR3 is CASSPGQGRSYEQYF. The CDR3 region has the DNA TGTGCCAGCAGCCCTGGACAGGGTAGGTCCTACGAGCAGTACTTC. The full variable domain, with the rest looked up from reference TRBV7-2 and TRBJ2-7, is GAGVSQSPSNKVTEKGKDVELRCDPISGHTALYWYRQSLGQGLEFLIYFQGNSAPDKSGLPSDRFSAERTGGSVSTLTIQRTQQEDSAVYLCASSPGQGRSYEQYFGPGTRLTVT.

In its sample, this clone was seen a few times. The DNA of the CDR3 is TGTGCCACCAGTGATCCCGGACAGGCCTATGGCTACACCTTC. Residues: CATSDPGQAYGYTF. V gene TRBV24-1 combines with J gene TRBJ1-2; TRBD1 agrees at 7 bases. V lost 3 bases to trimming and J lost 4 bases; unmatched junction nucleotides: 4. CDR3 length: 14 amino acids. Germline V lookup: CDR1 KGHDR, CDR2 SFDVKD.

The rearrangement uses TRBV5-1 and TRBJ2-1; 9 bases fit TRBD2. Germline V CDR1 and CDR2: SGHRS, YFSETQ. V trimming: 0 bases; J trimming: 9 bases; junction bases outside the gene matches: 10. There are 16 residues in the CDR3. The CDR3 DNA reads TGCGCCAGCAGCTTGGTAGCGGGAGTATCAGTGAGTGAGCAGTTCTTC. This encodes CASSLVAGVSVSEQFF.

CDR3 DNA: TGTGCCAGCAGGGATGCGGGACTAGCGGGAGGAAGACAGGGGTACGAGCAGTACTTC. This codes for CASRDAGLAGGRQGYEQYF. This chain uses TRBV2 with TRBJ2-7; 15 bases are a match to TRBD2. After removal of 6 bases from V and 4 bases from J, the junction contained 16 bases not matched to a gene. The CDR3 consists of 19 residues. Per the germline V gene, CDR1 is SNHLY and CDR2 is FYNNEI.

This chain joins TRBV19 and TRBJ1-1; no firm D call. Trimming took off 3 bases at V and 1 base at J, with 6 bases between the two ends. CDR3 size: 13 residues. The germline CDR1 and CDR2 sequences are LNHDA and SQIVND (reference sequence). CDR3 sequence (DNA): TGTGCCAGTAGTATGAGGGAGAACACTGAAGCTTTCTTT. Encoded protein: CASSMRENTEAFF. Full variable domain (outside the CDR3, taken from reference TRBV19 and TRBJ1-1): DGGITQSPKYLFRKEGQNVTLSCEQNLNHDAMYWYRQDPGQGLRLIYYSQIVNDFQKGDIAEGYSVSREKKESFPLTVTSAQKNPTAFYLCASSMRENTEAFFGQGTRLTVV.

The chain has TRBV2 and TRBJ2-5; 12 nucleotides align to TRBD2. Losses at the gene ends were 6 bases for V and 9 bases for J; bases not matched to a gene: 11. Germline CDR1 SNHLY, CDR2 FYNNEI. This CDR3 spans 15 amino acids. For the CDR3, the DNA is TGTGCCAGCAGGGAACTAGCGGGAGGATCCAACGCCCAGTACTTC. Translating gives CASRELAGGSNAQYF.

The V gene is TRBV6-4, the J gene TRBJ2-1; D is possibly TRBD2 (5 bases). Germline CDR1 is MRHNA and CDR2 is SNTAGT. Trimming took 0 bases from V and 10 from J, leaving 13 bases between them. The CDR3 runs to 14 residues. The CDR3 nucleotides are TGTGCCAGCAGTGACTCTTGGACTTCGTTGGAGCAGTTCTTC. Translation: CASSDSWTSLEQFF.

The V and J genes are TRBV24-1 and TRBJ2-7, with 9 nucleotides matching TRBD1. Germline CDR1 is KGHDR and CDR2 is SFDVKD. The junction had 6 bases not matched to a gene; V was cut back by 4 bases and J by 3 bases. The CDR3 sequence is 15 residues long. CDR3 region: CATSDTGTGSYEQYF. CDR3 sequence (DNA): TGTGCCACCAGTGACACCGGGACAGGGAGCTACGAGCAGTACTTC.

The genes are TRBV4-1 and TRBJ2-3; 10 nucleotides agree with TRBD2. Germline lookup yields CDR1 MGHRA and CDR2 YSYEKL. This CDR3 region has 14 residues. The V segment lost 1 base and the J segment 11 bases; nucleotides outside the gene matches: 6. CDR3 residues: CASSQVGLAGEQYF. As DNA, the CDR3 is TGCGCCAGCAGCCAAGTGGGTCTAGCGGGAGAGCAGTATTTT.

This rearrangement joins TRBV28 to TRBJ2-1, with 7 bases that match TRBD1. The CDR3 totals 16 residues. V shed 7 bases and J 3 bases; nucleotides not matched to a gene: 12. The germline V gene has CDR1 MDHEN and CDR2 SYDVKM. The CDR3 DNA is TGTGCCAGCAAGAAGGGGGCTCTCGTCGTCTACAATGAGCAGTTCTTC. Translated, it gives CASKKGALVVYNEQFF.

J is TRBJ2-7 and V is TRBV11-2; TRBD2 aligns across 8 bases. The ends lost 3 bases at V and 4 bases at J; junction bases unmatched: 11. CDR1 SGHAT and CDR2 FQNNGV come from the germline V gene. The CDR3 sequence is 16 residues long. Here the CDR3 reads CASSFGTRGGYYEQYF. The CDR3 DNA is TGTGCCAGCAGCTTTGGGACCCGCGGGGGGTATTACGAGCAGTACTTC. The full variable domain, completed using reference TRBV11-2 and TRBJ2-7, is EAGVAQSPRYKIIEKRQSVAFWCNPISGHATLYWYQQILGQGPKLLIQFQNNGVVDDSQLPKDRFSAERLKGVDSTLKIQPAKLEDSAVYLCASSFGTRGGYYEQYFGPGTRLTVT.

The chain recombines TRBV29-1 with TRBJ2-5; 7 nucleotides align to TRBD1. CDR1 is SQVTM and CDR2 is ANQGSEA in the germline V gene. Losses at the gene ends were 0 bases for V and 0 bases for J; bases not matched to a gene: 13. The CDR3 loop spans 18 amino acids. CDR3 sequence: CSVEDWETGTAYQETQYF. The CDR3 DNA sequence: TGCAGCGTTGAAGATTGGGAGACCGGGACAGCGTACCAAGAGACCCAGTACTTC. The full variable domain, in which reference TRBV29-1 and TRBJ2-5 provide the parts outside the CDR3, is SAVISQKPSRDICQRGTSLTIQCQVDSQVTMMFWYRQQPGQSLTLIATANQGSEATYESGFVIDKFPISRPNLTFSTLTVSNMSPEDSSIYLCSVEDWETGTAYQETQYFGPGTRLLVL.

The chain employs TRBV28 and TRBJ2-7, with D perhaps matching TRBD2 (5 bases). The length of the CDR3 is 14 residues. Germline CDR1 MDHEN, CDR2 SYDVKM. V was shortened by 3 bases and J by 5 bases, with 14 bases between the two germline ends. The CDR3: CASSFPYSDDEQYF. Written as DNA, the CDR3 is TGTGCCAGCAGTTTCCCCTATAGCGACGACGAGCAGTACTTC.

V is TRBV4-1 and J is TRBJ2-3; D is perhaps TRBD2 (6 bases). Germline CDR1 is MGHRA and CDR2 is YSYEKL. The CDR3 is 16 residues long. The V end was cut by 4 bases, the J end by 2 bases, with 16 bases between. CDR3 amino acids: CASSPSGTPATDTQYF. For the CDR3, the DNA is TGCGCCAGCAGCCCGTCCGGGACTCCTGCCACAGATACGCAGTATTTT.

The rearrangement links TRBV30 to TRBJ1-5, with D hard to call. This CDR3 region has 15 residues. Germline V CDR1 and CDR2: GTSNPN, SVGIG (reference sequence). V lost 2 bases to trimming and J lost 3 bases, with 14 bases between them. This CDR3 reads CAWSPLGGTNQPQHF. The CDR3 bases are TGTGCCTGGAGTCCCCTCGGCGGAACCAATCAGCCCCAGCATTTT. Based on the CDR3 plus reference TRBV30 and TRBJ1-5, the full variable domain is SQTIHQWPATLVQPVGSPLSLECTVEGTSNPNLYWYRQAAGRGLQLLFYSVGIGQISSEVPQNLSASRPQDRQFILSSKKLLLSDSGFYLCAWSPLGGTNQPQHFGDGTRLSIL.

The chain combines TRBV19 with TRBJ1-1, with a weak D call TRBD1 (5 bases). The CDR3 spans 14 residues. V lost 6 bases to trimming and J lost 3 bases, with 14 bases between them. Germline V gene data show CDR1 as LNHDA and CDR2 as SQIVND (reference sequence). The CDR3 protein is CASRTREGDTEAFF. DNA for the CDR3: TGTGCCAGTAGGACCAGGGAAGGGGACACTGAAGCTTTCTTT.